These T cell receptor beta chains were read from a single sample in a study of blood T cell repertoires in COVID-19. Measured with immunoSEQ multiplex PCR; TCRdb has only the in-frame clones, and not every one. The table has under 300,000 clones, around 85% seen once. What was sequenced was PBMCs or T cells enriched from blood (not recorded which). The receptors originated from a woman in her thirties or forties with acute COVID-19. The CDR3 runs from the conserved cysteine through the conserved F or W. A D gene is named only where the DNA matches it firmly. Only part of the rows carry a size: once, few, many, or a class if the clone is expanded.

j_gene	abundance	d_gene	v_gene	CDR3aa	CDR3nt
TRBJ2-7	.	TRBD2	TRBV4-2	CASSLYSAGRTYEQYF	TGTGCCAGCAGCCTATATTCAGCGGGACGTACCTACGAGCAGTACTTC
TRBJ1-1	once	.	TRBV5-6	CASSTMEGITEAFF	TGTGCCAGCAGCACAATGGAGGGAATCACTGAAGCTTTCTTT
TRBJ2-2	.	.	TRBV18	CASSPVTGNTGELFF	TGTGCCAGCTCACCGGTAACGGGAAACACCGGGGAGCTGTTTTTT
TRBJ2-7	.	TRBD2	TRBV5-6	CASSLDGGSGSLYEQYF	TGTGCCAGCAGCTTGGATGGTGGTAGCGGGAGTCTCTACGAGCAGTACTTC
TRBJ2-1	.	.	TRBV5-1	CASSLDRDNEQFF	TGCGCCAGCAGCTTGGACAGGGACAATGAGCAGTTCTTC
TRBJ2-5	.	.	TRBV5-4	CASSFWAGEETQYF	TGTGCCAGCAGCTTCTGGGCAGGGGAGGAGACCCAGTACTTC
TRBJ1-4	.	TRBD1	TRBV28	CASSLTRQGFNEKLFF	TGTGCCAGCAGTTTAACTCGACAGGGGTTTAATGAAAAACTGTTTTTT
TRBJ2-7	.	TRBD1	TRBV6-4	CASSVEDRGEQYF	TGTGCCAGCAGTGTCGAGGACAGGGGCGAGCAGTACTTC
TRBJ2-2	.	.	TRBV6-5	CASRTAGVHTGELFF	TGTGCCAGCAGAACCGCCGGGGTCCACACCGGGGAGCTGTTTTTT
TRBJ2-4	few	TRBD2	TRBV4-1	CASSPGLAGGRAKNIQYF	TGCGCCAGCAGCCCGGGACTAGCGGGAGGTCGAGCCAAAAACATTCAGTACTTC
TRBJ2-1	.	TRBD2	TRBV6-5	CASSYSGGSSYNEQFF	TGTGCCAGCAGTTACTCTGGCGGGAGCTCCTACAATGAGCAGTTCTTC
TRBJ1-1	.	TRBD1	TRBV9	CASSGRDRGPGDTEAFF	TGTGCCAGCAGCGGAAGGGACAGGGGGCCTGGGGACACTGAAGCTTTCTTT
TRBJ1-2	.	.	TRBV20-1	CSASSRGGYGYTF	TGCAGTGCTAGTTCCAGGGGTGGCTATGGCTACACCTTC
TRBJ2-5	.	.	TRBV25-1	CASSEFSGAGETQYF	TGTGCCAGCAGTGAATTTTCTGGCGCAGGAGAGACCCAGTACTTC
TRBJ2-5	.	TRBD2	TRBV3-1/TRBV3-2	CASSQDVLAGVQETQYF	TGTGCCAGCAGCCAAGATGTACTAGCGGGGGTCCAAGAGACCCAGTACTTC
TRBJ2-2	.	TRBD1	TRBV18	CASSLTGGAKAGELFF	TGTGCCAGCTCACTCACAGGGGGCGCAAAAGCCGGGGAGCTGTTTTTT
TRBJ1-2	.	TRBD1	TRBV9	CASSATGQGVYGYTF	TGTGCCAGCAGCGCCACGGGACAGGGGGTATATGGCTACACCTTC
TRBJ2-2	few	.	TRBV18	CASSPASANTGELFF	TGTGCCAGCTCACCGGCCTCCGCCAACACCGGGGAGCTGTTTTTT
TRBJ1-4	.	TRBD1	TRBV29-1	CSVPRGEKLFF	TGCAGCGTCCCCAGGGGGGAAAAACTGTTTTTT
TRBJ2-2	.	TRBD1	TRBV24-1	CATSDPSGTGNTGELFF	TGTGCCACCAGTGATCCATCCGGGACAGGGAACACCGGGGAGCTGTTTTTT
TRBJ2-5	once	.	TRBV2	CASSSRDRGGETQYF	TGTGCCAGCAGCAGCCGGGACCGGGGAGGAGAGACCCAGTACTTC
TRBJ2-1	.	TRBD2	TRBV5-1	CASSLGLAVIYNEQFF	TGCGCCAGCAGCTTGGGACTAGCGGTTATATACAATGAGCAGTTCTTC
TRBJ1-1	.	.	TRBV6-1	CASSEAAGMKAFF	TGTGCCAGCAGTGAAGCCGCGGGAATGAAGGCTTTCTTT
TRBJ2-2	.	TRBD2	TRBV24-1	CATSDLPPTSPWAGELFF	TGTGCCACCAGTGATTTGCCACCGACTAGCCCCTGGGCCGGGGAGCTGTTTTTT
TRBJ1-2	.	.	TRBV19	CASSTQGDYGYTF	TGTGCCAGTAGTACGCAGGGTGACTATGGCTACACCTTC
TRBJ2-3	.	.	TRBV9	CASSASPGTATDTQYF	TGTGCCAGCAGCGCATCTCCTGGGACTGCCACAGATACGCAGTATTTT
TRBJ2-7	.	TRBD1	TRBV10-2	CASSRGQGRTYEQYF	TGCGCCAGCAGCCGAGGACAGGGTAGGACCTACGAGCAGTACTTC
TRBJ2-7	.	TRBD2	TRBV6-6	CASSPYGGKLAGGYYEQYF	TGTGCCAGCAGTCCCTACGGGGGGAAACTAGCGGGAGGGTATTACGAGCAGTACTTC
TRBJ2-2	.	.	TRBV19	CASSIWGTPTGELFF	TGTGCCAGTAGTATATGGGGGACACCCACCGGGGAGCTGTTTTTT
TRBJ2-7	.	TRBD1	TRBV13	CASSSGTPGQGFHEQYF	TGTGCCAGCAGCTCAGGGACTCCGGGACAGGGATTCCACGAGCAGTACTTC
TRBJ1-4	.	TRBD1	TRBV19	CASSTGGAGGNEKLFF	TGTGCCAGCTCGACAGGGGGCGCCGGAGGTAATGAAAAACTGTTTTTT
TRBJ1-2	.	.	TRBV5-1	CASSLVQDGAGYTF	TGCGCCAGCAGCTTGGTACAGGATGGGGCTGGCTACACCTTC
TRBJ2-7	once	.	TRBV11-2	CASSSTGYEQYF	TGTGCCAGCAGCTCAACAGGCTACGAGCAGTACTTC
TRBJ1-1	.	.	TRBV9	CASSPSGEPKGTEAFF	TGTGCCAGCAGCCCCTCAGGGGAGCCTAAGGGAACTGAAGCTTTCTTT
TRBJ2-7	.	TRBD2	TRBV6-6	CASSYSRAGGPEQYF	TGTGCCAGCAGTTACTCGAGAGCGGGAGGGCCCGAGCAGTACTTC
TRBJ1-3	.	.	TRBV3-1/TRBV3-2	CASSQYSSGNTIYF	TGTGCCAGCAGCCAATACAGCTCTGGAAACACCATATATTTT
TRBJ2-3	once	TRBD2	TRBV9	CASSVVSSGYTDTQYF	TGTGCCAGCAGCGTAGTGTCTAGCGGGTACACAGATACGCAGTATTTT
TRBJ2-7	.	.	TRBV6-6	CASSYRGQGGYEQYF	TGTGCCAGCAGTTACCGTGGCCAGGGTGGGTACGAGCAGTACTTC
TRBJ2-2	.	.	TRBV27	CASSPPGWGTGELFF	TGTGCCAGCAGTCCACCAGGGTGGGGCACCGGGGAGCTGTTTTTT
TRBJ2-1	.	TRBD2	TRBV11-3	CASSPLGGEYNEQFF	TGTGCCAGCAGCCCTCTGGGGGGGGAATACAATGAGCAGTTCTTC
TRBJ2-7	.	TRBD1	TRBV6-5	CASGQAGQGTLEQYF	TGTGCCAGCGGCCAGGCGGGACAGGGGACACTCGAGCAGTACTTC
TRBJ2-5	.	.	TRBV7-6	CASSLVLRVQETQYF	TGTGCCAGCAGCTTAGTATTGAGGGTTCAAGAGACCCAGTACTTC
TRBJ2-1	.	.	TRBV19	CASSRNSFNEQFF	TGTGCCAGTAGTAGAAACAGCTTCAATGAGCAGTTCTTC
TRBJ2-2	.	.	TRBV18	CASSPPVSGPNTGELFF	TGTGCCAGCTCACCACCGGTTAGCGGACCGAACACCGGGGAGCTGTTTTTT
TRBJ1-5	.	TRBD1	TRBV7-8	CASSSQGAFQPQHF	TGTGCCAGCAGCTCACAGGGGGCGTTTCAGCCCCAGCATTTT
TRBJ2-7	.	.	TRBV28	CASSVVIYEQYF	TGTGCCAGCAGTGTCGTAATCTACGAGCAGTACTTC
TRBJ2-4	.	.	TRBV2	CASTKNIQYF	TGTGCCAGCACTAAAAACATTCAGTACTTC
TRBJ1-5	.	.	TRBV5-1	CASSVGGSQPQHF	TGCGCCAGCAGCGTGGGAGGTAGCCAGCCCCAGCATTTT
TRBJ2-7	.	TRBD2	TRBV24-1	CATSSSGRSYEQYF	TGTGCCACCAGTTCCAGCGGGAGATCGTACGAGCAGTACTTC
TRBJ2-4	.	.	TRBV5-1	CASSLVSWKWGEDIQYF	TGCGCCAGCAGCTTGGTATCCTGGAAGTGGGGCGAGGACATTCAGTACTTC
TRBJ2-3	.	.	TRBV24-1	CATAAGDTQYF	TGTGCCACAGCAGCGGGAGATACGCAGTATTTT
TRBJ2-3	once	TRBD2	TRBV7-3	CASSLVGLADGTQYF	TGTGCCAGCAGCTTAGTAGGACTAGCAGATGGGACGCAGTATTTT
TRBJ1-1	.	.	TRBV6-5	CASSRTGSNTEAFF	TGTGCCAGCAGTAGAACAGGATCGAACACTGAAGCTTTCTTT
TRBJ1-5	.	TRBD1	TRBV6-5	CASDPGTGESQPQHF	TGTGCCAGCGACCCCGGGACAGGGGAGAGTCAGCCCCAGCATTTT
TRBJ2-5	.	.	TRBV6-1	CASSERRGWGQETQYF	TGTGCCAGCAGTGAAAGAAGGGGTTGGGGACAAGAGACCCAGTACTTC
TRBJ1-4	once	TRBD1	TRBV5-6	CASSLGTGALPRSEKLFF	TGTGCCAGCAGCTTGGGGACAGGGGCCCTACCCCGCTCAGAAAAACTGTTTTTT
TRBJ1-1	once	.	TRBV30	CAWSRGGGENTEAFF	TGTGCCTGGAGTCGGGGGGGCGGGGAGAACACTGAAGCTTTCTTT
TRBJ1-3	.	.	TRBV6-2/TRBV6-3	CASSSYRFSGNTIYF	TGTGCCAGCAGTTCCTACAGGTTCTCTGGAAACACCATATATTTT
TRBJ2-1	.	TRBD2	TRBV11-2	CASSLYELAEGNEQFF	TGTGCCAGCAGCCTATACGAACTAGCGGAGGGGAATGAGCAGTTCTTC
TRBJ2-7	once	.	TRBV30	CAWSKGGLREQYF	TGTGCCTGGAGTAAAGGAGGTTTGCGCGAGCAGTACTTC